The T cell receptor beta chain described here comes from a study of shared T cell receptors in the human thymus (dated by TCRdb to the early 2020s). A note on the overall study: The study examined how self-reactive, shared T-cell receptor alpha chains are generated in the human thymus.

Notes on this clone: There is no known antigen for this receptor. Per-base quality was not reported, and no clone a single base away is much larger than it.

Germline trimming amounts to 1 base on V and 4 bases on J, with 12 as the count of junction bases outside the gene matches. The CDR3 measures 17 amino acids from cysteine to phenylalanine. Only the CDR3 DNA stays, 51 bases, in frame from base 1. The germline V gene provides CDR1 LGHNA and CDR2 YSLEER. Libraries were made using the immunoSEQ multiplex PCR assay. This immuneACCESS table, as held by TCRdb, lists in-frame sequences with V and J called but not all clones. Of the missing ones, under half trace to an unresolved V gene in checked studies; the others have no known cause. Here the sample has 500,000 to 750,000 clones; 85% to 90% occur a single time. In total, the top ten clones hold 0.0095% to 0.011% of the sample. The data were also submitted as part of a second study, on human thymus T cells. The second study also describes: Donors were immunologically healthy infants undergoing open corrective cardiac surgery for congenital heart defects in Finland. Thymus tissue was collected as surgical resects that were removed during corrective cardiac surgery. Biased V and J gene segment usage appeared to be present in both thymic and peripheral blood repertoires. The related research reported highly overlapping thymic TCR repertoires among unrelated individuals. The study described the TCR alpha and beta repertoires in under 10 infant thymus samples and a few matching peripheral blood samples. The infant donors were roughly 7 to 244 days old, and the cohort included six or seven males and two females. Thymocytes were mechanically released from the tissue and were stored as pellets of 10-30 million cells at -70 degrees C. Genomic DNA was extracted from frozen cell pellets with a QIAsymphony instrument. TCRB and TCRAD loci were amplified from a standardized quantity of quality-controlled genomic DNA using the immunoSEQ multiplex PCR assay. The amplicons covered the V(D)J region and were long enough to include the CDR3 and to identify the V and J genes. The commercial immunoSEQ service was used to sequence amplicons on an Illumina platform. Primer bias and sequencing errors were corrected as previously described, and TCRAD and TCRB definitions were based on the IMGT database. Analysis of the repertoires was done with immunoSEQ Analyzer 3.0 and VDJTools and included basic statistics, V/J segment usage, diversity estimates, rarefaction and pairwise overlap. To estimate diversity, the Chao1, ChaoE, Efron-Thisted, Shannon and inverse Simpson indices were applied, and diversity was also estimated on datasets down-sampled to the smallest sample. Repertoire overlap was assessed by strict matching of CDR3 nucleotide sequence, V gene and J gene, and clustering was done by Jaccard-based multidimensional scaling. Thymus samples yielded on average approximately 840,000 unique TCRB clonotypes, compared with around 91,000 from blood samples.

The source material was thymocytes. This receptor was taken from a boy younger than two with a congenital heart defect. Donor details come from another sample of the same person, matched by shared clones. The chain is made from TRBV4-3 and TRBJ2-7, and 8 bases in between align with TRBD2. Read as DNA, the sequence is TGCGCCAGCAGCCAAGTCCCTCAGGAGCGGGAGTGGTACGAGCAGTACTTC. It codes for CASSQVPQEREWYEQYF.